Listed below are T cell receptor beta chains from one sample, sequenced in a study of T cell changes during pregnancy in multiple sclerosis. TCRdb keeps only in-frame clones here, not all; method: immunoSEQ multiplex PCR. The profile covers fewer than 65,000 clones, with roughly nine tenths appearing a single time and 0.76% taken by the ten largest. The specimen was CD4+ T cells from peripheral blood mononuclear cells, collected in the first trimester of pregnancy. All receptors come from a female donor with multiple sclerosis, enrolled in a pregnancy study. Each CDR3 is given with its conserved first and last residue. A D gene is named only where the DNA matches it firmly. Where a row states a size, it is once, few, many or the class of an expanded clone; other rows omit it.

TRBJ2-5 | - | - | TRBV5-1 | TGCGCCAGCAGCTTGGTCCCCCAGGCCCAAGAGACCCAGTACTTC | CASSLVPQAQETQYF
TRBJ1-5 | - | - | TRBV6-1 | TGTGCCAGCAGTGAAGCTGCAGGGTCAGGACAGCCCCAGCATTTT | CASSEAAGSGQPQHF
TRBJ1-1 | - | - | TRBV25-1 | TGTGCCACATTAGACAGGAAGAACACTGAAGCTTTCTTT | CATLDRKNTEAFF
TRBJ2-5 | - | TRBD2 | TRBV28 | TGTGCCAGCAGGCGGACTAGCGGTTTTGGCGGGACCCAGTACTTC | CASRRTSGFGGTQYF
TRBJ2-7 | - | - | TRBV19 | TGTGCCAGTAGTATACACTGGAGTTCCTACGAGCAGTACTTC | CASSIHWSSYEQYF
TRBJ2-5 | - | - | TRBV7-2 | TGTGCCAGCAGCCTTTCGGGGTACCAAGAGACCCAGTACTTC | CASSLSGYQETQYF
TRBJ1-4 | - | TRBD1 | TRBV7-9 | TGTGCCAGCCGACCGTCGGGGGACAGGATTAATGAAAAACTGTTTTTT | CASRPSGDRINEKLFF
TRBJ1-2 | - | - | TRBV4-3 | TGCGCCAGCAGCCAAGATCTAGGGGAAGGCTACACCTTC | CASSQDLGEGYTF
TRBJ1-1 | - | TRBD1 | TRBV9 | TGTGCCAGCAGCGGGACAGGGGTAGGGAACACTGAAGCTTTCTTT | CASSGTGVGNTEAFF
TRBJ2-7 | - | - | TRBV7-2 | TGTGCCAGCAGCCAAAGTAACGGGCGGGACGAGCAGTACTTC | CASSQSNGRDEQYF
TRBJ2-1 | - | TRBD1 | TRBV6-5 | TGTGCCAGCGCCCGGGGACAGACCTACAATGAGCAGTTCTTC | CASARGQTYNEQFF
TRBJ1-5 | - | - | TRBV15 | TGTGCCACCAGCAGAGACAGGGGAGGGGGTAGCAATCAGCCCCAGCATTTT | CATSRDRGGGSNQPQHF
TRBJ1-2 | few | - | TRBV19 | TGTGCCAGTACCCCGGTGGGAGGCTATGGCTACACCTTC | CASTPVGGYGYTF
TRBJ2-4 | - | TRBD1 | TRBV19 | TGTGCCAGTAGCGAAGGGGGGACAGGGACGGCGCGTCAGTACTTC | CASSEGGTGTARQYF
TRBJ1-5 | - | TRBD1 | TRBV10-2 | TGCGCCAGCAGCCAGACAGGGGAGCAGCCCCAGCATTTT | CASSQTGEQPQHF
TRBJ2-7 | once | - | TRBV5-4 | TGTGCCAGCAGCTGGTCGGACGGGAGCTCCTACGAGCAGTACTTC | CASSWSDGSSYEQYF
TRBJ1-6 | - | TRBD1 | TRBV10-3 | TGTGCCATCAGACCCGGGACAGGGCTTTCACCCCTCCACTTT | CAIRPGTGLSPLHF
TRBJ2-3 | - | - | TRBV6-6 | TGTGCCAGCAGTTTCCAGGCGAATACGCAGTATTTT | CASSFQANTQYF
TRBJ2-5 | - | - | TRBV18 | TGTGCCAGCTCACCATTAAGGGGTGAGACCCAGTACTTC | CASSPLRGETQYF
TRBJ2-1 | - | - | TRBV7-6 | TGTGCCAGCAGCCTTATAACAGGGACCTACAATGAGCAGTTCTTC | CASSLITGTYNEQFF
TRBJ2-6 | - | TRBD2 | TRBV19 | TGTGCCAGTAGTATCGGGACTAGCTCTGGGGCCAACGTCCTGACTTTC | CASSIGTSSGANVLTF
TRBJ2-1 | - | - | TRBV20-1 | TGCAGTGCCCAGAGGGATGGGGTCCGGTTCTTC | CSAQRDGVRFF
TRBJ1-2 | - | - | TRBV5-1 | TGCGCCAGCAGCCTGACAGAGTCGCACGGCTACACCTTC | CASSLTESHGYTF
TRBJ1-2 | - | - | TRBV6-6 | TGTGCCAGCAGCCCTAGGGGCGCGGATGGCTACACCTTC | CASSPRGADGYTF
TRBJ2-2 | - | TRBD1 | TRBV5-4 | TGTGCCAGCAGCTCAGGGGGCAGGACCGGGGAGCTGTTTTTT | CASSSGGRTGELFF
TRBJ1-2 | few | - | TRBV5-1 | TGCGCCAGCAGCTTGGTAATGGGAGGGACGCGGAGAACAGTCGGCTACACCTTC | CASSLVMGGTRRTVGYTF
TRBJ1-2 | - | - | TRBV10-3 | TGTGCCATCAGTGAGTCGAATGTTCAGGGTCACACCTTC | CAISESNVQGHTF
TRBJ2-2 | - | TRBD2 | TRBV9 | TGTGCCAGCAGCGCCAGGCGGGGGGGCTTGGGCACCGGGGAGCTGTTTTTT | CASSARRGGLGTGELFF
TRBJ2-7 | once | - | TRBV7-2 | TGTGCCAGCAGCTTAAGAAACTGGGCGAGGGGGACCTCCTACGAGCAGTACTTC | CASSLRNWARGTSYEQYF
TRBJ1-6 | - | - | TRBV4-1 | TGCGCCAGCAGCCAAGAATGGAGCAGGGTTAAGTCACCCCTCCACTTT | CASSQEWSRVKSPLHF
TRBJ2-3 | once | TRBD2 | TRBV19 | TGTGCCAGTAAACACGGGGGGAACACAGATACGCAGTATTTT | CASKHGGNTDTQYF
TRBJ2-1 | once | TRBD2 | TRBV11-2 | TGTGCCAGCAGCCCAACCGGGACTAGCGGGGGCAATGAGCAGTTCTTC | CASSPTGTSGGNEQFF
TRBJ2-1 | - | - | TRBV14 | TGTGCCAGCAGCCCGGGGTCGCGTGAGCAGTTCTTC | CASSPGSREQFF
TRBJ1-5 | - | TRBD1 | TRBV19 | TGTGCCAGTAGTAGCCCGGACAGGGGTGGCTATCAGCCCCAGCATTTT | CASSSPDRGGYQPQHF
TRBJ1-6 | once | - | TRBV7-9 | TGTGCCAGCAGCCTCGTGGGGGGGAAGCAGTCACCCCTCCACTTT | CASSLVGGKQSPLHF
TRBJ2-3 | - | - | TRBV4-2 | TGTGCCAGCAGCCAAGATCAGGCTAGCGGCACAGATACGCAGTATTTT | CASSQDQASGTDTQYF
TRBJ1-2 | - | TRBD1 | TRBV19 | TGTGCCAGTCGGGACAGGCTCATAGCTAACTATGGCTACACCTTC | CASRDRLIANYGYTF
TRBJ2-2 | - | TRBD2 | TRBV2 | TGTGCCAGCAAAAGTACGGCGGGGGTGAACACCGGGGAGCTGTTTTTT | CASKSTAGVNTGELFF
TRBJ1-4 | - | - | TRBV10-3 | TGTGCCATCAGTGAGAGCGGGGGGACAACTAATGAAAAACTGTTTTTT | CAISESGGTTNEKLFF
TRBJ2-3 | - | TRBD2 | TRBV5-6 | TGTGCCAGCAGCCCTGGGATGTTCCTAGCGGTTAGGGTGACAGATACGCAGTATTTT | CASSPGMFLAVRVTDTQYF
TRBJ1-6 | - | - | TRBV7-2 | TGTGCCAGCAGCTGGAGGGACCTAGATTCACCCCTCCACTTT | CASSWRDLDSPLHF
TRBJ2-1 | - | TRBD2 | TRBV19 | TGTGCCAGTAGTATGAGGGCGGGGGGCTCCTACAATGAGCAGTTCTTC | CASSMRAGGSYNEQFF
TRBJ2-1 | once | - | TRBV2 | TGTGCCAGCCTGGGGCCCCCCTACAATGAGCAGTTCTTC | CASLGPPYNEQFF
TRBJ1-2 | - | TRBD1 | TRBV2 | TGTGCCAGCAGTGAAATCGGGACAGCAAACTATGGCTACACCTTC | CASSEIGTANYGYTF
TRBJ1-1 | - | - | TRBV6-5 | TGTGCCAGCACCCCAGGGCCACCTCAAGCTTTCTTT | CASTPGPPQAFF
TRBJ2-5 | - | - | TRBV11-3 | TGTGCCAGCAGCTCCGGATCGGAGGAGACCCAGTACTTC | CASSSGSEETQYF
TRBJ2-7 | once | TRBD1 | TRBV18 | TGTGCCAGCTCACCACGGGTTATTTCCGGGACAGGGGGCGACGAGCAGTACTTC | CASSPRVISGTGGDEQYF
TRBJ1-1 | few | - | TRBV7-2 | TGTGCCAGCAGCCTAAGGGGGGGGTTGGTTGAAGCTTTCTTT | CASSLRGGLVEAFF
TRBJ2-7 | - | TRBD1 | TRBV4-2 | TGTGCCAGCAGCCAAACAGGGGTCTACGAGCAGTACTTC | CASSQTGVYEQYF
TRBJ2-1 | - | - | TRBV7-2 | TGTGCCAGCAGCTCCACCCGACAGTACAATGAGCAGTTCTTC | CASSSTRQYNEQFF
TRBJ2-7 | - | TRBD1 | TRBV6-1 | TGTGCCAGCAGTCGGCAGGGGGCTACCTACGAGCAGTACTTC | CASSRQGATYEQYF
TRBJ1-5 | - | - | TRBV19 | TGTGCCAGTAGTATCCTACAGGGTCAGCCCCAGCATTTT | CASSILQGQPQHF
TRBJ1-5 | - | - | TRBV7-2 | TGTGCCAGCAGCTTACGAGGCAATCAGCCCCAGCATTTT | CASSLRGNQPQHF
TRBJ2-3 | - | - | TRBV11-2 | TGTGCCAGCAGCGCCCTAGGCAGTCAGACAGATACGCAGTATTTT | CASSALGSQTDTQYF
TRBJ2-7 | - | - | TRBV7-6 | TGTGCCAGCAGCCGGACAGCCGGTACCTACGAGCAGTACTTC | CASSRTAGTYEQYF
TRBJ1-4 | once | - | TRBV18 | TGTGCCAGCTCAGTAAAACTTAATGAAAAACTGTTTTTT | CASSVKLNEKLFF
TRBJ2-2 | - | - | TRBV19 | TGTGCCAGTAGTTCGGGCAGGGGAGCTAGGGAGAACACCGGGGAGCTGTTTTTT | CASSSGRGARENTGELFF
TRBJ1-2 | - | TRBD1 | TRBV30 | TGTGCCTGGAGCCCCTGGGACAGGGTCAACTATGGCTACACCTTC | CAWSPWDRVNYGYTF
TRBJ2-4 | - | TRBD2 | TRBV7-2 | TGTGCCAGCAGCCCCTGGAGAGGCGGGGGGGCGGACATTCAGTACTTC | CASSPWRGGGADIQYF